This T cell receptor beta chain is from a study of cytomegalovirus exposure and HLA in healthy donors. General study results and limits: Across donors, sequencing depth was assumed by presence/absence analyses to be roughly uniform. The study put 160 or so TCR beta chains on its list as cytomegalovirus-associated.

A note on this clone: Its antigen is not known.

Among the donors, all were healthy bone marrow donors. With 60 Vbeta and 13 Jbeta primers, the PCR was carried out. TCRdb's table, derived via immunoSEQ multiplex PCR, lists solely in-frame clones and lacks some. The profile shows around 180,000 clones, 65% to 90% of them singletons. This TCR was sampled from a girl aged 2 to 9 in good health and CMV-seropositive. Sequenced: PBMCs.

In DNA, the CDR3 is TGTGCCAGCAGCACCAGCGGGAGACCCCACGAGCAGTACTTC. This codes for CASSTSGRPHEQYF. This chain links TRBV21-1 with TRBJ2-7; the table's TRBD2 call for D was not verified on the DNA. TRBV21-1 is classified as a pseudogene. The CDR3 is 14 amino acids.